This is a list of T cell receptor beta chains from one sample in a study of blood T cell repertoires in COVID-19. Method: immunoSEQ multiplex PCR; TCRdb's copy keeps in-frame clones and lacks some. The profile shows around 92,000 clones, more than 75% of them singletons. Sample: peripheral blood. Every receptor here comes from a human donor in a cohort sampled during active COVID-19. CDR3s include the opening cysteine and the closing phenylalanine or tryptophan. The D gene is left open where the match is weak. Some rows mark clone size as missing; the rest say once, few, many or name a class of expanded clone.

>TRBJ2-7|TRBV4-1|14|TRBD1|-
TGCGCCAGCAGCTCGTCGGACAGGGCCTACGAGCAGTACTTC
CASSSSDRAYEQYF
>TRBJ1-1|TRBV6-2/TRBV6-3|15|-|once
TGTGCCAGCAGTTACTCCCGGGTTATGAACACTGAAGCTTTCTTT
CASSYSRVMNTEAFF
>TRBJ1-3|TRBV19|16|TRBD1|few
TGTGCCAGTAGTCCCGGGACAGGGAGGATCGGAAACACCATATATTTT
CASSPGTGRIGNTIYF
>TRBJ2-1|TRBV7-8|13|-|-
TGTGCCAGCAGCTTTGGGCTCTACAATGAGCAGTTCTTC
CASSFGLYNEQFF
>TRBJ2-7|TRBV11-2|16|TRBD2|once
TGTGCCAGCAGACCCGGGACTAGCGGGAGGGGCTACGAGCAGTACTTC
CASRPGTSGRGYEQYF
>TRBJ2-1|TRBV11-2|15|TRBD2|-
TGTGCCAGCAGCTCGCCCCTTACTAGCGGCAATGAGCAGTTCTTC
CASSSPLTSGNEQFF
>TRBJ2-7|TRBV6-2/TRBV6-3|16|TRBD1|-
TGTGCCAGCAGTTACTCCCCGACAGGGTCCTCCTACGAGCAGTACTTC
CASSYSPTGSSYEQYF
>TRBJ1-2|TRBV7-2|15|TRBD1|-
TGTGCCAGCAGCCTCCGGGACAGCGTTAACTATGGCTACACCTTC
CASSLRDSVNYGYTF
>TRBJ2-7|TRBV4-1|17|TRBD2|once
TGCGCCAGCAGCCAAGGTCTCCCCTTACGGGGGGGCTACGAGCAGTACTTC
CASSQGLPLRGGYEQYF
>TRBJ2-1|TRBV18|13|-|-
TGTGCCAGCTCACCGGCAGGGAGGAATGAGCAGTTCTTC
CASSPAGRNEQFF
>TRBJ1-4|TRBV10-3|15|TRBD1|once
TGTGCCATCAGTGAGTCGCAGGACAGGGGTAGTAAACTGTTTTTT
CAISESQDRGSKLFF
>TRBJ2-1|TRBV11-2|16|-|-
TGTGCCAGCAGCTTAAGAGCTTCAAGCTCCTACAATGAGCAGTTCTTC
CASSLRASSSYNEQFF
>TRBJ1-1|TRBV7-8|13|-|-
TGTGCCAGCAGCTTGCGGGGTCCCGCTGAAGCTTTCTTT
CASSLRGPAEAFF
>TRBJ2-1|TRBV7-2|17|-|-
TGTGCCAGCAGCTTAGCGGGGACGGGAGTAGTTCTGGGTGAGCAGTTCTTC
CASSLAGTGVVLGEQFF